This passage covers 22 T cell receptor beta chains from one sample sequenced in a study of T-cell memory formation after mild COVID-19. TCRdb re-derived calls from the 5' RACE reads in MiXCR, one entry per CDR3 protein. Of hundreds of thousands of distinct CDR3 sequences listed, less than 20% are singletons. Sequencing input: PBMCs or a T cell subset sorted from them (not recorded which). The source is a man younger than 30 who had mild COVID-19 (a few samples of this study predate the infection). Cell type and time point are not known.

This clonotype was found many times. V usage is TRBV5-1 and J usage is TRBJ2-5; D is undetermined. This CDR3 contains 11 residues. Germline CDR1 SGHRS, CDR2 YFSETQ. The germline V and J ends were trimmed by 4 bases and 1 base, with 2 bases remaining between them. CDR3 loop: CASSVQETQYF. The CDR3 DNA is TGCGCCAGCAGCGTCCAAGAGACCCAGTACTTC.

This clonotype has just a few counts. The chain links TRBV4-2 to TRBJ2-5; TRBD2 agrees at 11 bases. Unmatched junction bases numbered 4, after V lost 2 bases and J lost 2 bases. CDR1 is LGHNA and CDR2 is YNFKEQ in the germline V gene. The CDR3 runs to 16 residues. The CDR3 nucleotides are TGTGCCAGCAGCCAATTAGCGGGGGGGCATCAAGAGACCCAGTACTTC. Protein: CASSQLAGGHQETQYF.

This clonotype was observed a few times. The V call is TRBV11-2, the J call TRBJ2-2; 8 nucleotides match TRBD1. CDR1 SGHAT and CDR2 FQNNGV come from the germline V gene. The CDR3 loop spans 15 amino acids. V gave up 1 base and J gave up 8 bases; unmatched junction bases: 6. CDR3 in DNA: TGTGCCAGCAGCTTAGTCCCAGGGGGCGCGGGGGAGCTGTTTTTT. It codes for CASSLVPGGAGELFF.

This clonotype was seen more than once but under ten times. This chain uses TRBV6-8 with TRBJ2-2; a possible D gene is TRBD1 (6 bases). Trimming stripped 5 bases from V and 1 base from J, with 11 bases between. Germline CDR1 and CDR2: MNHGY and SAAAGT. CDR3 length: 15 amino acids. CDR3 region: CASSVRDKNTGELFF. The CDR3 DNA is TGTGCCAGCAGTGTCCGGGACAAGAACACCGGGGAGCTGTTTTTT.

The V call is TRBV18, the J call TRBJ1-2; 10 nucleotides line up with TRBD1. The germline V gene encodes CDR1 KGHSH and CDR2 LQKENI. There are 16 residues in the CDR3. The trim removed 8 bases at V and 1 base at J, leaving 10 bases unmatched. The CDR3 nucleotides are TGTGCCAGCGCAGAGGGACAGGGGACCTTTAACTATGGCTACACCTTC. Amino acid sequence: CASAEGQGTFNYGYTF.

A few counts support this clonotype. The gene calls are TRBV21-1 and TRBJ2-2; the table's D call of TRBD1 was not tested on the DNA. TRBV21-1 is a pseudogene locus. The CDR3 is made up of 14 amino acids. This CDR3 reads CACPGQGADGELFF. As DNA, the CDR3 is TGTGCCTGCCCCGGCCAGGGGGCCGATGGGGAGCTGTTTTTT.

The chain recombines TRBV12-5 with TRBJ1-5, with D possibly matching TRBD1 (6 bases). Looked up from germline, CDR1 is LGHNT and CDR2 is FRNRAP. The V end was cut by 5 bases, the J end by 1 base, with 9 bases between. The CDR3 covers 14 residues. This CDR3 is CASGTTGSNQPQHF. Here the CDR3 DNA reads TGTGCTAGTGGTACCACAGGGAGCAATCAGCCCCAGCATTTT.

This clonotype appeared a few times. The genes are TRBV12-5 and TRBJ1-1; D is undetermined. The CDR3 totals 11 residues. Between the trimmed V and J ends, which lost 5 bases and 5 bases, there was a span of 6 bases. Germline CDR1 reads LGHNT; CDR2 reads FRNRAP. As DNA, the CDR3 is TGTGCTAGTGGTGCCCTTACTGAAGCTTTCTTT. Protein sequence: CASGALTEAFF.

This clonotype was picked up a small number of times. V gene TRBV12-3 or TRBV12-4 combines with J gene TRBJ2-3; TRBD1 is a possible D gene (6 bases). V lost 5 bases and J 6 bases, leaving 9 bases between the germline ends. The CDR3 is made up of 12 amino acids. CDR3 amino acids: CASSHRGDTQYF. DNA for the CDR3: TGTGCCAGCAGTCATAGGGGGGATACGCAGTATTTT.

CDR3 sequence (DNA): TGCAACCTCAGGTGGCTACAGCCGAATCAGCCCCAGCATTTT. It specifies CNLRWLQPNQPQHF. The J gene is TRBJ1-5, the V gene TRBV29-1; D call uncertain. The CDR3 spans 14 residues. Germline V gives CDR1 SQVTM, CDR2 ANQGSEA.

This clonotype was detected ten times or more. V usage is TRBV11-2 and J usage is TRBJ1-1; D not resolved. Per germline, CDR1 SGHAT and CDR2 FQNNGV. The V end lost 1 base, the J end lost 4 bases, and 7 bases lay between the germline ends. The CDR3 consists of 13 residues. CDR3 amino acids: CASSLVHSTEAFF. CDR3 bases: TGTGCCAGCAGCTTAGTGCACAGCACTGAAGCTTTCTTT. Using reference TRBV11-2 and TRBJ1-1 for the parts outside the CDR3, the full variable domain is EAGVAQSPRYKIIEKRQSVAFWCNPISGHATLYWYQQILGQGPKLLIQFQNNGVVDDSQLPKDRFSAERLKGVDSTLKIQPAKLEDSAVYLCASSLVHSTEAFFGQGTRLTVV.

This clonotype was counted a few times. This chain connects TRBV12-3 or TRBV12-4 to TRBJ1-1; tentatively, D is TRBD1 (6 bases). The V gene lost 8 bases and the J gene lost 5 bases, with 18 bases spanning the gap. This CDR3 spans 14 amino acids. CDR3 DNA: TGTGCCAGCGGGAGAAGCAGGGGTGGGACTGAAGCTTTCTTT. This encodes CASGRSRGGTEAFF.

The chain employs TRBV5-1 and TRBJ1-4, with D tentatively TRBD1 (6 bases). The CDR3 sequence is 15 residues long. CDR1 and CDR2 (germline): SGHRS, YFSETQ. Trimming pared 4 bases from V and 6 bases from J, leaving 16 bases between. CDR3 sequence reads: CASSPEGGLYEKLFF. The CDR3 coding sequence is TGCGCCAGCAGCCCGGAAGGGGGTTTGTATGAAAAACTGTTTTTT.

There are a few counts of this clonotype. This rearrangement joins TRBV3-1 to TRBJ2-3; D is uncertain. Germline CDR1 reads LGHDT; CDR2 reads YNNKEL (reference sequence). This CDR3 has 15 amino acids. V shed 1 base and J shed 5 bases, with 13 bases lying between them. The CDR3 DNA reads TGTGCCAGCAGCCAAGTGAGAGGTCCAGGAGATACGCAGTATTTT. Translation gives CASSQVRGPGDTQYF.

This clonotype appeared once. This chain joins TRBV5-3 and TRBJ1-6; D is unclear. TRBV5-3 is an ORF, with its function uncertain. The V and J ends lost 5 bases and 14 bases respectively, with 17 bases between them. The CDR3 totals 13 residues. CDR3 region: CARSSPGEAALHF. CDR3 DNA: TGTGCCAGAAGTTCTCCCGGAGAAGCAGCCCTCCACTTT.

J is TRBJ2-3 and V is TRBV7-8, with D maybe TRBD1 (6 bases). V was pared by 3 bases and J by 5 bases, with 21 bases between. The CDR3 spans 17 residues. Germline assignment: CDR1 SGHVS and CDR2 FQNEAQ. The CDR3 sequence: CASSLMAGAQKRDTQYF. CDR3 sequence (DNA): TGTGCCAGCAGCTTGATGGCAGGGGCCCAAAAGCGAGATACGCAGTATTTT.

There are a few counts of this clonotype. The chain recombines TRBV24-1 with TRBJ1-1, with 7 bases fitting TRBD1. This CDR3 is built from 14 residues. Germline V gives CDR1 KGHDR, CDR2 SFDVKD. Trimming removed 7 bases from V and 1 base from J; junction bases left unmatched: 5. The CDR3 DNA reads TGTGCCACCAGGAGCAGGGGGGAGAACACTGAAGCTTTCTTT. Its translation: CATRSRGENTEAFF.

The V call is TRBV27, the J call TRBJ2-3, with TRBD2 identical over 10 bases. Trimming at V came to 7 bases and at J to 7 bases, leaving 11 bases not matched to a gene. This CDR3 is built from 15 residues. Germline values: CDR1 MNHEY, CDR2 SMNVEV (reference sequence). CDR3 in amino acids: CASKESGGAVYTQYF. The CDR3 DNA follows: TGTGCCAGCAAGGAGAGCGGGGGGGCCGTATATACGCAGTATTTT.

There are many counts of this clonotype. The rearrangement uses TRBV10-3 and TRBJ2-7, with D unclear. There are 13 residues in the CDR3. Trimming shortened V by 6 bases and J by 0 bases, and 9 bases separated the two germline ends. CDR1 is ENHRY and CDR2 is SYGVKD in the germline V gene. Here the CDR3 reads CAIRGYLSYEQYF. CDR3 nucleotides: TGTGCCATCAGGGGCTACCTCTCCTACGAGCAGTACTTC.

J is TRBJ2-2 and V is TRBV20-1; perhaps D is TRBD1 or TRBD2 (5 bases each). This CDR3 has 15 residues. Germline V CDR1 and CDR2: DFQATT, SNEGSKA (reference sequence). V was pared by 3 bases and J by 4 bases, with 15 bases between. The CDR3 coding sequence is TGCAGTGCTAGGGGTGGGGGTCGTGGCACCGGGGAGCTGTTTTTT. Amino acids: CSARGGGRGTGELFF.

This chain joins TRBV6-2 or TRBV6-3 and TRBJ2-7; D may match TRBD1 or TRBD2 (5 bases each). The ends were cut back, 5 bases at V and 4 bases at J, with 9 bases in the middle. CDR3 length: 12 residues. Germline-derived CDR1 and CDR2 are MNHEY and SVGEGT. The CDR3 DNA is TGTGCCAGCAGTGCAGGGACGTACGAGCAGTACTTC. This codes for CASSAGTYEQYF.

V and J are TRBV29-1 and TRBJ2-1; possibly TRBD1 or TRBD2 for D (5 bases each). The CDR3 has 17 residues. Trimming cost V 1 base and J 5 bases, with 21 bases left between them. Germline V gene lookup returns CDR1 SQVTM and CDR2 ANQGSEA. The CDR3 protein is CSVEGDLGQGKDNEQFF. The CDR3 DNA follows: TGCAGCGTTGAAGGGGACCTAGGGCAGGGAAAAGACAATGAGCAGTTCTTC.